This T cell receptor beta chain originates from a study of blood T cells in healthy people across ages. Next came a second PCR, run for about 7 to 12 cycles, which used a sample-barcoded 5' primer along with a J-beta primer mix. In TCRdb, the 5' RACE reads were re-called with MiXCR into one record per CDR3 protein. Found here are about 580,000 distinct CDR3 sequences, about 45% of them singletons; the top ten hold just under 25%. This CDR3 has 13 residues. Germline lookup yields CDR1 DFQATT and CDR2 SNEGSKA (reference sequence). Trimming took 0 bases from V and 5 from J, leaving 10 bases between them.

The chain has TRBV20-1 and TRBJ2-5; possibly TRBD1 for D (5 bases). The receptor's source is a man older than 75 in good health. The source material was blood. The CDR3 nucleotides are TGCAGTGCTAGAGAGTGGGCAGGGGAGACCCAGTACTTC. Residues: CSAREWAGETQYF.